A single sample gave rise to the 28 T cell receptor beta chains below, sequenced in a study of immune characterization of retroperitoneal liposarcoma. TCRdb independently ran MiXCR on the PCR reads; one entry per CDR3 protein. The data show some 11,000 distinct CDR3 sequences, roughly 22% seen once. The sample consisted of blood. Receptors were obtained from a female donor with retroperitoneal liposarcoma.

In its sample, this clonotype was seen a few times. The chain links TRBV6-5 to TRBJ1-2; D perhaps matches TRBD1 (5 bases). The CDR3 sequence is 17 residues long. V was pared by 4 bases and J by 8 bases, with 26 bases between. The V gene's germline CDR1 is MNHEY and CDR2 SVGAGI. The CDR3 protein is CASSSLFRTLHTGGYTF. The CDR3 DNA sequence: TGTGCCAGCAGTTCCCTATTCCGGACACTACACACGGGGGGCTACACCTTC.

This clonotype was seen only a few times. This rearrangement joins TRBV12-3 or TRBV12-4 to TRBJ1-4; no definite D call. The germline V and J ends were trimmed by 3 bases and 0 bases, with 5 bases remaining between them. The CDR3 extends over 14 amino acids. The CDR3 DNA reads as TGTGCCAGCAGTTTTGAAACAACTAATGAAAAACTGTTTTTT. Translating gives CASSFETTNEKLFF.

This clonotype has more than one count but fewer than ten. This chain links TRBV7-2 with TRBJ2-5; a weak D match, TRBD2 (5 bases). The DNA matches TRBJ2-1 better at its end, which makes the J call doubtful. Germline V lookup: CDR1 SGHTA, CDR2 FQGNSA. This CDR3 spans 17 amino acids. CDR3 nucleotides: TGTGCCAGCAGCTCACTCCCCGGGTCGACTAACCAAGAGACCCAGTTCTTC. Translating gives CASSSLPGSTNQETQFF.

V and J are TRBV19 and TRBJ1-1; tentatively, D is TRBD1 (5 bases). The germline V gene encodes CDR1 LNHDA and CDR2 SQIVND (reference sequence). Trimming pared 3 bases from V and 6 bases from J, leaving 14 bases between. This CDR3 is 14 amino acids long. This chain's CDR3 is CASSIEGLGAEAFF. Written as DNA, the CDR3 is TGTGCCAGTAGTATCGAGGGGTTAGGCGCTGAAGCTTTCTTT.

This clonotype was counted at least ten times. The chain links TRBV12-3 or TRBV12-4 to TRBJ2-3, with TRBD2 matching over 10 bases. J lost 6 bases, V lost 3 bases, and 12 bases had no gene match. This CDR3 has 17 amino acids. CDR3 sequence: CASSFFLTSGKPDTQYF. The CDR3 DNA is TGTGCCAGCAGTTTTTTCCTAACTAGCGGGAAGCCTGATACGCAGTATTTT.

The table lists this clonotype with many counts. The chain couples TRBV7-8 to TRBJ2-3; TRBD1 agrees at 9 bases. The CDR3 extends over 14 amino acids. Germline lookup yields CDR1 SGHVS and CDR2 FQNEAQ. V lost 2 bases, J lost 5 bases, and 2 bases stayed unmatched. The CDR3 coding sequence is TGTGCCAGCAGCTTAACAGGGGGCGAAGATACGCAGTATTTT. Its protein is CASSLTGGEDTQYF.

The J gene is TRBJ2-1, the V gene TRBV28; TRBD2 agrees at 8 bases. J lost 4 bases, V lost 3 bases, and 5 bases had no gene match. The CDR3 extends over 15 amino acids. Germline CDR1 MDHEN, CDR2 SYDVKM. CDR3 sequence: CASSFTGGPYNEQFF. CDR3 coding DNA: TGTGCCAGCAGTTTTACGGGAGGGCCGTACAATGAGCAGTTCTTC. The whole variable domain, filled in from reference TRBV28 and TRBJ2-1, reads DVKVTQSSRYLVKRTGEKVFLECVQDMDHENMFWYRQDPGLGLRLIYFSYDVKMKEKGDIPEGYSVSREKKERFSLILESASTNQTSMYLCASSFTGGPYNEQFFGPGTRLTVL.

This clonotype is classed as medium-sized (0.01 to 0.1%). The rearrangement links TRBV12-3 or TRBV12-4 to TRBJ2-1; D is unresolved. The tail of the sequence fits TRBJ2-7 better, so the J call may be wrong. CDR3 length equals 12 residues. The CDR3 DNA is TGTGCCAGCAGTTTAGAAGGAGCGGAGCAGTACTTC. This gives the protein CASSLEGAEQYF.

This chain connects TRBV12-3 or TRBV12-4 to TRBJ2-3; D is undetermined. Trimming left V 5 bases short and J 4 bases short, with 16 bases between. The CDR3 has 15 amino acids. The DNA of the CDR3 is TGTGCCAGCAGTAGCCCGTATCGAGGCTCAGATACGCAGTATTTT. Translated, it gives CASSSPYRGSDTQYF.

The chain uses TRBV27 and TRBJ2-3; tentatively, D is TRBD1 (6 bases). The CDR3 has 18 amino acids. V lost 7 bases and J 0 bases, leaving 23 bases between the germline ends. From germline, CDR1 is MNHEY and CDR2 SMNVEV (reference sequence). The DNA for the CDR3 is TGTGCCAGCATCCCCGCCCCGGTCGGACAGATGAGCACAGATACGCAGTATTTT. Translated, it gives CASIPAPVGQMSTDTQYF.

This clonotype was seen a handful of times. The chain links TRBV6-4 to TRBJ2-1; D perhaps matches TRBD1 (6 bases). Trimming took 8 bases from V and 9 from J, leaving 20 bases between them. CDR1 is MRHNA, CDR2 SNTAGT, per germline. The CDR3 extends over 14 amino acids. Here the CDR3 DNA reads TGTGCCAGCCCTTCCAGGGGCCCCAGGGGTGAGCAGTTCTTC. This codes for CASPSRGPRGEQFF.

This rearrangement joins TRBV12-5 to TRBJ2-3, with D tentatively TRBD1 or TRBD2 (5 bases each). Germline CDR1 LGHNT, CDR2 FRNRAP. The V end lost 4 bases, the J end lost 2 bases, and 19 bases lay between the germline ends. The CDR3 consists of 17 residues. CDR3 DNA sequence: TGTGCTAGTGGTTCCTCGTCCGGGATTGGGGCCACAGATACGCAGTATTTT. This encodes CASGSSSGIGATDTQYF.

This clonotype is categorized as medium-sized. The chain recombines TRBV6-1 with TRBJ2-1; 11 nucleotides line up with TRBD1. Trimming removed 5 bases from V and 10 bases from J; junction bases left unmatched: 7. There are 14 residues in the CDR3. In germline, CDR1 is MNHNS, CDR2 SASEGT. The CDR3 DNA is TGTGCCAGCAGTCCGGGACAGGGGGTCACCGAGCAGTTCTTC. It codes for CASSPGQGVTEQFF.

The V gene is TRBV6-1, the J gene TRBJ2-2; tentative D call: TRBD1 (6 bases). Trimming stripped 3 bases from V and 1 base from J, with 9 bases between. The CDR3 has 15 amino acids. Germline loops: CDR1 MNHNS, CDR2 SASEGT. The CDR3 nucleotides are TGTGCCAGCAGTGACGTGGGACAGAACACCGGGGAGCTGTTTTTT. Protein: CASSDVGQNTGELFF.

In its sample, this clonotype was seen once. V gene TRBV6-8 combines with J gene TRBJ1-2; no firm D call. Germline lookup yields CDR1 MNHGY and CDR2 SAAAGT. V gave up 6 bases and J gave up 5 bases, with 10 bases separating them. CDR3 length equals 12 residues. CDR3 nucleotides: TGTGCCAGCAGCGCGATCGTGTATGGCTACACCTTC. This gives the protein CASSAIVYGYTF.

The V and J genes are TRBV7-8 and TRBJ2-5; tentatively, D is TRBD1 (6 bases). This CDR3 has 13 amino acids. Per the germline V gene, CDR1 is SGHVS and CDR2 is FQNEAQ. V was pared by 5 bases and J by 2 bases, with 9 bases between. Here the CDR3 DNA reads TGTGCCAGCAGCGTGGACAGTCAAGAGACCCAGTACTTC. Its translation is CASSVDSQETQYF.

This clonotype was recorded at least ten times. The chain carries TRBV6-1 and TRBJ2-1; 7 bases are shared with TRBD2. V trimming: 2 bases; J trimming: 7 bases; junction bases outside the gene matches: 14. Per the germline V gene, CDR1 is MNHNS and CDR2 is SASEGT. The CDR3 consists of 17 residues. The CDR3 bases are TGTGCCAGCAGTGAATTCGTCGGGGGGAATCAAGGGAATGAGCAGTTCTTC. Translation: CASSEFVGGNQGNEQFF.

The rearrangement joins TRBV6-1 to TRBJ1-5; no clear D gene. Germline V gene data show CDR1 as MNHNS and CDR2 as SASEGT. The CDR3 covers 12 residues. Trimming took 4 bases from V and 9 from J, leaving 10 bases between them. The CDR3 reads CASSGFCPPQHF. In nucleotides, the CDR3 is TGTGCCAGCAGTGGATTCTGCCCGCCCCAGCATTTT.

The rearrangement uses TRBV12-3 or TRBV12-4 and TRBJ2-2; TRBD1 might be the D (7 bases). The V gene lost 6 bases and the J gene lost 5 bases, with 10 bases spanning the gap. The CDR3 is 13 amino acids. CDR3 coding DNA: TGTGCCAGCAGATCAGGGGGGACCGGGGAGCTGTTTTTT. This gives the protein CASRSGGTGELFF.

This clonotype was seen more than once but under ten times. Just one base apart from a much larger clone, this may be a read error. The chain carries TRBV12-3 or TRBV12-4 and TRBJ2-1; possibly TRBD1 for D (5 bases). The J call is doubtful: the DNA matches TRBJ2-5 better. CDR3 size: 13 residues. The CDR3 nucleotides are TGTGCCAGCAGTGCACAGGCTAAAAAGACCCAGTACTTC. This codes for CASSAQAKKTQYF.

The rearrangement links TRBV7-3 to TRBJ2-1; D not certain. V was clipped by 1 base and J by 4 bases, with 5 bases between them. This CDR3 spans 13 amino acids. CDR1 SGHTA and CDR2 FQGTGA come from the germline V gene. CDR3 residues: CASSLIAYNEQFF. In DNA, the CDR3 is TGTGCCAGCAGCTTAATCGCGTACAATGAGCAGTTCTTC.

As to this clonotype: Given a much more abundant clone one base away, this may be a read error. The chain joins TRBV10-2 to TRBJ2-1, with D uncertain. The J call may not be correct, given that the DNA end is closer to TRBJ2-7. This CDR3 region has 14 residues. Germline CDR1 is WSHSY and CDR2 is SAAADI. In DNA form, the CDR3 reads TGCGCCAGCAAGGACCCAGGCTCCTACAATGAGCAGTACTTC. As protein: CASKDPGSYNEQYF.

This clonotype has more than one count but fewer than ten. V is TRBV6-5 and J is TRBJ2-1; tentatively, D is TRBD2 (5 bases). With the DNA end fitting TRBJ2-7 better, the J assignment may be wrong. The CDR3 runs 14 residues. CDR1 is MNHEY and CDR2 is SVGAGI in the germline V gene. This CDR3 is CASSSRGSSYEQYF. The CDR3 nucleotides are TGTGCCAGCAGTTCCCGGGGTAGCTCCTACGAGCAGTACTTC.

This clonotype is deemed large. The chain has TRBV27 and TRBJ2-2, with D unclear. The CDR3 consists of 14 residues. Trimming removed 10 bases at V and 1 base at J, with 13 bases between. Germline values: CDR1 MNHEY, CDR2 SMNVEV (reference sequence). The CDR3 is CATRTTLNTGELFF. CDR3 in DNA: TGTGCCACCAGGACCACCTTGAACACCGGGGAGCTGTTTTTT.

The DNA for the CDR3 is TGTGCCAGCAGCCAGCAGGGTGTAAAGACCCAGTACTTC. The encoded protein is CASSQQGVKTQYF. V gene TRBV14 combines with J gene TRBJ2-5; the D gene is possibly TRBD1 (5 bases). V was shortened by 3 bases and J by 6 bases, with 11 bases between the two germline ends. Germline CDR1 reads SGHDN; CDR2 reads FVKESK. CDR3 size: 13 residues.

This clonotype was seen just once. The chain is built from TRBV20-1 and TRBJ1-5; possibly TRBD1 for D (5 bases). Trimming removed 1 base from V and 2 bases from J, with 12 bases in between. CDR3 length: 15 amino acids. Germline CDR1 DFQATT, CDR2 SNEGSKA (reference sequence). CDR3 nucleotides: TGCAGTGCTAGAGCCCAGGGAGGGGGCAATCAGCCCCAGCATTTT. As protein: CSARAQGGGNQPQHF.

In the case of this clonotype: A much larger clone differs from this one at a single base, so this may be a read error. The chain is built from TRBV27 and TRBJ2-5; TRBD2 matches at 7 bases. The CDR3 covers 15 residues. Trimming at V came to 2 bases and at J to 11 bases, leaving 14 bases not matched to a gene. The germline V gene has CDR1 MNHEY and CDR2 SMNVEV (reference sequence). In DNA, the CDR3 is TGTGCCAGCAGTTTAGGCGGGAGTGGATACAATGAGCAGTACTTC. Translation: CASSLGGSGYNEQYF.

Many counts were recorded for this clonotype. J is TRBJ1-1 and V is TRBV6-1; D unresolved. Per germline, CDR1 MNHNS and CDR2 SASEGT. V was cut by 2 bases and J by 1 base, with 8 bases left in between. CDR3 length: 14 amino acids. The chain's CDR3 is CASSEQVQNTEAFF. For the CDR3, the DNA is TGTGCCAGCAGTGAACAGGTCCAGAACACTGAAGCTTTCTTT.